Given below is one TCR beta chain in context. Antigen specificity is unknown. The data stem from a study of cytomegalovirus exposure and HLA in healthy donors. Study in general: A prior analysis found roughly 100 million unique TCR beta sequences from approximately 200 million T cells. The study, taken as a whole, reports: The study recorded about 150 TCR beta chains that were cytomegalovirus-associated. Most of the TCR beta V segments (in an earlier analysis) were productive either about 90% or about 30% of the time.

This CDR3 is 12 amino acids long. The germline V gene has CDR1 SQVTM and CDR2 ANQGSEA. Trimming removed 0 bases at V and 10 bases at J, with 12 bases between. The PCR contained 60 Vbeta and 13 Jbeta primers. Here immunoSEQ multiplex PCR was the method, and the copy in TCRdb shows in-frame clones only, minus some. The sample consists of roughly 100,000 clones, around 77% of them appearing once. The chain employs TRBV29-1 and TRBJ1-1, with no clear D. Source material: PBMCs. This TCR came from a female donor in good health and CMV-seronegative. CDR3 DNA: TGCAGCGTTGAAGATGACGGCGGAGGAGCTTTCTTT. It specifies CSVEDDGGGAFF.